Each of the 28 T cell receptor beta chains below was sequenced from the same sample in a study of identical twins. From the 5' RACE reads, TCRdb called clonotypes with MiXCR, one entry per CDR3 protein. The table includes more than 350,000 distinct CDR3 sequences, around 9% detected once. The source material was naive T cells sorted from blood. These receptors all come from a woman in her fifties or sixties in good health.

Only a few counts were recorded for this clonotype. The gene calls are TRBV11-3 and TRBJ2-1; 10 nucleotides align to TRBD2. Per the germline V gene, CDR1 is SGHNT and CDR2 is YENEEA. The CDR3 length is 18 residues. Germline trimming cut 8 bases from V and 2 bases from J; bases unmatched to any gene: 15. CDR3 in amino acids: CASSRGLAGASPYNEQFF. The CDR3 bases are TGTGCCAGCTCTCGGGGGCTAGCGGGAGCGTCCCCCTACAATGAGCAGTTCTTC.

This clonotype was detected many times. J is TRBJ2-7 and V is TRBV9; perhaps TRBD1 as D (6 bases). Germline-derived CDR1 and CDR2 are SGDLS and YYNGEE. V shed 4 bases and J shed 4 bases, with 9 bases lying between them. This CDR3 has 12 amino acids. CDR3 coding DNA: TGTGCCAGCAGCCCCACAGGGTACGAGCAGTACTTC. Translated, it gives CASSPTGYEQYF.

This chain links TRBV5-1 with TRBJ2-1, with TRBD2 as a possible D gene (7 bases). Germline-derived CDR1 and CDR2 are SGHRS and YFSETQ. Trimming removed 1 base from V and 0 bases from J, with 17 bases in between. The CDR3 length is 18 residues. For the CDR3, the DNA is TGCGCCAGCAGCTTGCGCGGAGGGGGGGCAAGCTCCTACAATGAGCAGTTCTTC. It yields the protein CASSLRGGGASSYNEQFF.

This clonotype has only a few counts. V and J are TRBV11-2 and TRBJ2-3; D may be TRBD2 (6 bases). Per the germline V gene, CDR1 is SGHAT and CDR2 is FQNNGV. This CDR3 has 18 residues. Deletions cut 0 bases from V and 5 bases from J, with 21 bases between. The CDR3 sequence: CASSLEFQGRVEGDTQYF. In nucleotides, the CDR3 is TGTGCCAGCAGCTTAGAGTTTCAAGGCAGGGTGGAGGGAGATACGCAGTATTTT.

This clonotype has ten or more counts. The chain has TRBV10-3 and TRBJ2-1; possible D gene TRBD1, 6 bases. V shed 4 bases and J shed 8 bases, with 9 bases lying between them. Germline V CDR1 and CDR2: ENHRY, SYGVKD. This CDR3 spans 12 amino acids. The CDR3 nucleotides read TGTGCCATCAGTGGCAGGGGCGATGAGCAGTTCTTC. Residues: CAISGRGDEQFF.

This chain joins TRBV7-9 and TRBJ2-7; 7 nucleotides align to TRBD2. Germline V gene sequence: CDR1 SEHNR, CDR2 FQNEAQ (reference sequence). V shed 5 bases and J 2 bases; nucleotides not matched to a gene: 15. The CDR3 consists of 17 residues. CDR3 protein: CASSDSIRTSMAYEQYF. In DNA form, the CDR3 reads TGTGCCAGCAGCGATAGTATTCGGACTAGTATGGCCTACGAGCAGTACTTC.

This clonotype has at least ten counts. The chain links TRBV12-3 or TRBV12-4 to TRBJ2-3; 11 bases are shared with TRBD2. With V trimmed by 6 bases and J by 4 bases, 6 bases remained unmatched. This CDR3 comprises 15 residues. CDR3 coding DNA: TGTGCCAGCAGGCCCACTAGCGGGAGTTCAGATACGCAGTATTTT. Translation: CASRPTSGSSDTQYF.

This clonotype was counted at least ten times. V usage is TRBV27 and J usage is TRBJ1-1, with 10 bases identical to TRBD1. Germline lookup yields CDR1 MNHEY and CDR2 SMNVEV (reference sequence). With 5 bases clipped from V and 1 base from J, the junction kept 7 bases outside the gene matches. The CDR3 extends over 16 amino acids. The CDR3 sequence is CASSTRDRGPNTEAFF. The CDR3 DNA reads TGTGCCAGCAGTACCAGGGACAGGGGCCCGAACACTGAAGCTTTCTTT.

This clonotype was counted at least ten times. The rearrangement joins TRBV4-1 to TRBJ2-7; 12 bases agree with TRBD1. The J segment lost 3 bases and the V segment lost 1 base, leaving 4 bases of the junction unmatched. The CDR3 runs 16 residues. The germline V gene encodes CDR1 MGHRA and CDR2 YSYEKL. CDR3 sequence reads: CASSQGGTGGHYEQYV. CDR3 DNA: TGCGCCAGCAGCCAAGGAGGGACAGGGGGCCACTACGAGCAGTACGTC.

This clonotype was counted only a few times. CDR3 region: CASSSLTGDEQFF. In DNA, the CDR3 is TGTGCCAGCAGCTCACTCACGGGTGATGAGCAGTTCTTC. V and J are TRBV7-9 and TRBJ2-1; no firm D call. Germline CDR1 SEHNR, CDR2 FQNEAQ (reference sequence). The CDR3 runs 13 residues. With 4 bases removed from V and 8 bases from J, the gap between germline ends came to 12 bases.

The chain employs TRBV27 and TRBJ2-1, with 8 nucleotides matching TRBD2. The V gene's germline CDR1 is MNHEY and CDR2 SMNVEV (reference sequence). CDR3 size: 15 residues. Losses at the gene ends were 6 bases for V and 4 bases for J; bases not matched to a gene: 8. The CDR3 region has the DNA TGTGCCAGCAGCCTCATCTCGGGAGGGTACAATGAGCAGTTCTTC. Its protein is CASSLISGGYNEQFF.

The CDR3 loop is CASSVARGRTDTQYF. The CDR3 DNA is TGTGCCAGCAGTGTGGCAAGGGGACGCACAGATACGCAGTATTTT. The chain recombines TRBV28 with TRBJ2-3, with D perhaps given as TRBD1 or TRBD2 (5 bases each). With 5 bases removed from V and 1 base from J, the gap between germline ends came to 13 bases. The CDR3 totals 15 residues. CDR1 is MDHEN, CDR2 SYDVKM, per germline.

This clonotype has at least ten counts. This sequence joins TRBV29-1 and TRBJ2-3, with TRBD2 identical over 9 bases. V gave up 7 bases and J gave up 4 bases; unmatched junction bases: 6. There are 13 residues in the CDR3. Germline V gene lookup returns CDR1 SQVTM and CDR2 ANQGSEA. The CDR3 nucleotides read TGCAGCGGCGATAGCGGGAGCGCAGATACGCAGTATTTT. Translation gives CSGDSGSADTQYF.

This clonotype was seen repeatedly, ten times or more. The rearrangement links TRBV12-3 or TRBV12-4 to TRBJ1-6, with unresolved D. With 6 bases removed from V and 10 bases from J, the gap between germline ends came to 13 bases. This CDR3 is built from 13 residues. The CDR3: CASRATVGSPLHF. The CDR3 coding sequence is TGTGCCAGCAGGGCCACCGTTGGCTCACCCCTCCACTTT.

This clonotype was found many times. The V gene is TRBV29-1, the J gene TRBJ1-4, with D possibly matching TRBD1 (6 bases). V was cut by 7 bases and J by 8 bases, with 20 bases left in between. The CDR3 consists of 14 residues. Germline V gives CDR1 SQVTM, CDR2 ANQGSEA. The CDR3 DNA reads as TGCAGCGCGACGCAAGCAGGGGCCGGCGAAAAACTGTTTTTT. Its translation is CSATQAGAGEKLFF.

CDR3 DNA sequence: TGTGCCACCAGCAGAGCTTGGGACACTGAAGCTTTCTTT. It is translated as CATSRAWDTEAFF. The chain joins TRBV15 to TRBJ1-1; no clear D gene. The CDR3 contains 13 residues. Germline values: CDR1 LNHNV, CDR2 YYDKDF (reference sequence). Trimming left V 1 base short and J 3 bases short, with 6 bases between.

This clonotype was detected many times. V usage is TRBV7-6 and J usage is TRBJ2-7, with no clear D. Germline V gene data show CDR1 as SGHVS and CDR2 as FNYEAQ. The CDR3 consists of 14 residues. Trimming removed 2 bases from V and 4 bases from J, with 12 bases in between. This chain's CDR3 is CASSLNTAGYEQYF. In DNA form, the CDR3 reads TGTGCCAGCAGCTTAAATACGGCTGGGTACGAGCAGTACTTC.

This clonotype showed up many times. The chain uses TRBV12-3 or TRBV12-4 and TRBJ1-3; no clear D gene. The V and J ends lost 3 bases and 4 bases respectively, with 7 bases between them. CDR3 size: 13 residues. This CDR3 reads CASSFSGGNTIYF. DNA for the CDR3: TGTGCCAGCAGTTTTTCCGGAGGAAACACCATATATTTT.

This sequence joins TRBV3-1 and TRBJ2-5, with a weak D call TRBD1 (6 bases). V was pared by 2 bases and J by 0 bases, with 10 bases between. The CDR3 consists of 15 residues. CDR1 LGHDT and CDR2 YNNKEL come from the germline V gene (reference sequence). CDR3 in DNA: TGTGCCAGCAGCCAATTATGGACAGACCAAGAGACCCAGTACTTC. Translation: CASSQLWTDQETQYF.

The J gene is TRBJ2-1, the V gene TRBV27; 10 bases agree with TRBD2. Losses at the gene ends were 0 bases for V and 9 bases for J; bases not matched to a gene: 5. CDR3 length: 15 amino acids. Germline lookup yields CDR1 MNHEY and CDR2 SMNVEV (reference sequence). CDR3 residues: CASSLSLAGATEQFF. CDR3 DNA: TGTGCCAGCAGTTTATCGCTAGCGGGAGCAACTGAGCAGTTCTTC.

This chain joins TRBV14 and TRBJ2-3; D perhaps matches TRBD1 (6 bases). Germline V gene sequence: CDR1 SGHDN, CDR2 FVKESK. This CDR3 region has 15 residues. The V end was cut by 1 base, the J end by 4 bases, with 12 bases between. The DNA of the CDR3 is TGTGCCAGCAGCCAAGTTGGGAAGGGGGCAGATACGCAGTATTTT. Its translation is CASSQVGKGADTQYF.

V gene TRBV29-1 combines with J gene TRBJ1-2; the D gene is possibly TRBD1 (6 bases). This CDR3 is 15 amino acids long. The ends were cut back, 2 bases at V and 4 bases at J, with 17 bases in the middle. Germline CDR1 is SQVTM and CDR2 is ANQGSEA. This CDR3 reads CSVESRGRRGYGYTF. CDR3 DNA sequence: TGCAGCGTTGAAAGCAGGGGACGGAGGGGCTATGGCTACACCTTC.

This clonotype appeared a few times. This rearrangement joins TRBV7-8 to TRBJ2-3, with 8 bases fitting TRBD2. The germline V gene has CDR1 SGHVS and CDR2 FQNEAQ. The CDR3 extends over 15 amino acids. The ends lost 3 bases at V and 6 bases at J; junction bases unmatched: 8. CDR3: CASSFSGMRLDTQYF. CDR3 sequence (DNA): TGTGCCAGCAGCTTTAGCGGGATGAGGCTGGATACGCAGTATTTT.

This clonotype has at least ten counts. The V call is TRBV20-1, the J call TRBJ2-5; D perhaps matches TRBD2 (5 bases). This CDR3 is built from 11 residues. V was pared by 3 bases and J by 5 bases, with 7 bases between. The germline V gene has CDR1 DFQATT and CDR2 SNEGSKA (reference sequence). In nucleotides, the CDR3 is TGCAGTGCTAGTTGGAGGGAGACCCAGTACTTC. This translates into CSASWRETQYF.

This clonotype has a handful of counts. The rearrangement uses TRBV29-1 and TRBJ1-4; the D is unclear. With 5 bases removed from V and 5 bases from J, the gap between germline ends came to 9 bases. Germline CDR1 and CDR2: SQVTM and ANQGSEA. This CDR3 has 12 residues. The CDR3 nucleotides read TGCAGCGTTCGTCTGGAGAATGAAAAACTGTTTTTT. Amino acids: CSVRLENEKLFF.

The V gene is TRBV6-6, the J gene TRBJ2-3, with TRBD1 identical over 7 bases. V dropped 6 bases and J dropped 2; count of bases not matched to a gene: 11. Looked up from germline, CDR1 is MNHNY and CDR2 is SVGAGI (reference sequence). The CDR3 covers 16 residues. CDR3 nucleotide sequence: TGTGCCAGCAGCTCCCTCGGGACAGCCGACACAGATACGCAGTATTTT. Encoded protein: CASSSLGTADTDTQYF.

As concerns this clonotype: Since a much larger clone is just one base distant, this may be a read error. The CDR3 does not end in the conserved phenylalanine or tryptophan, so this is likely a read error. This chain links TRBV20-1 with TRBJ2-3; 10 bases map to TRBD2. Looked up from germline, CDR1 is DFQATT and CDR2 is SNEGSKA (reference sequence). The CDR3 has 14 residues. The V and J ends lost 3 bases and 5 bases, in that order; junction bases with no gene match: 5. The CDR3 spells CSARSGRVVDTQYC. CDR3 DNA: TGCAGTGCTAGGAGCGGGAGGGTCGTAGATACGCAGTATTGT.

This clonotype occurred many times. The chain joins TRBV28 to TRBJ2-2; 10 bases align to TRBD2. The length of the CDR3 is 14 residues. Germline trimming cut 6 bases from V and 7 bases from J; bases unmatched to any gene: 5. The germline V gene has CDR1 MDHEN and CDR2 SYDVKM. The CDR3: CASRPSGSVGELFF. CDR3 DNA sequence: TGTGCCAGCAGGCCTAGCGGGAGTGTCGGGGAGCTGTTTTTT.